This paragraph covers one T cell receptor beta chain sequence. This clonotype was counted ten times or more. Its antigen specificity is not known. No base-level quality is on record; no much larger clone is a single base apart. Receptors were amplified or captured by PCR. Sequenced using an Illumina HiSeq 2500. Molecular barcoding was employed in the preparation of TCR libraries, with unique molecular identifiers being used to normalize TCRbeta repertoire quantification. In TCRdb, the public reads were trimmed at Q25 with fastp and aligned with MiXCR, with productive beta chains retained. For every CDR3 protein sequence, its rows merge into one entry that carries the most common genes and DNA. This sample holds 200,000 to 250,000 distinct CDR3 sequences; 12% were observed only once. The leading ten clones occupy around 3% of the sample. CDR1 and CDR2 are read off the germline V gene as MDHEN and SYDVKM. The junction shows trimming of 5 bases on V and 5 bases on J, plus 11 bases between the germline ends. The CDR3 runs 13 residues from the cysteine to the phenylalanine. Only the CDR3 portion is preserved as DNA: 39 bases, with reading frame beginning at the first base.

The source of the sample is a study of T-cell reconstitution after alpha-beta-depleted transplantation in children listed by TCRdb under 2016. About the full investigation: Using TCR repertoire profiling, the study followed T-cell immune reconstitution in a quantitative way in children after TCRalphabeta/CD19-depleted allogeneic hematopoietic cell transplantation.

The V and J genes are TRBV28 and TRBJ2-3; TRBD2 is a weak D gene call, 5 bases matching. This receptor was identified in a human donor who donated a stem cell graft to a child with acute lymphoblastic leukemia. Sequenced here: PBMCs from the stem cell graft donor, sampled from the stem cell graft. The CDR3: CASSEAGEDTQYF. DNA sequence: TGTGCCAGCAGTGAGGCGGGTGAAGATACGCAGTATTTT.